This TCR beta chain was sequenced in a study of T cells in Graves' hyperthyroidism and ophthalmopathy. Study outcomes and limitations: Blood shared most expanded thyroid clonotypes above 0.001.

The CDR3 length is 13 residues. The germline V and J ends were trimmed by 4 bases and 6 bases, with 10 bases remaining between them. The V gene's germline CDR1 is SNHLY and CDR2 FYNNEI. Uncontrolled infections, other autoimmune diseases, pregnancy or lactation led to exclusion of patients. Researchers took RNA transcripts and amplified the TCR beta CDR3 regions from them. During a first-round RT-PCR of the TCR CDR3, the HTBI primer set was used. A single record per CDR3 protein comes from TCRdb applying MiXCR to the multiplex PCR reads. The top ten hold approximately 30% of the sample, which has roughly 300,000 distinct CDR3 sequences, 25% to 30% seen once. This clonotype has ten or more counts. Its antigen is still unknown.

This rearrangement joins TRBV2 to TRBJ1-5; D is perhaps TRBD1 (5 bases). The TCR sequence derives from a man aged 35 to 55 with Graves' hyperthyroidism that later progressed to Graves' ophthalmopathy. Sequenced: blood. The CDR3 protein is CASSVGTLQPQHF. CDR3 in DNA: TGTGCCAGCAGTGTAGGGACTCTTCAGCCCCAGCATTTT.